These 27 T cell receptor beta chains were sequenced from one sample in a study of blood T cell repertoires in COVID-19 (dated by TCRdb to 2018 to 2021). The protocol used for the library was the immunoSEQ multiplex PCR assay. TCRdb holds this immuneACCESS table with in-frame rearrangements only. Some clones are missing; in checked studies, unresolved V genes explain under half, and the rest has no known cause. The sample table holds some 50,000 clones, of which around four fifths were seen once. Around 14% of the sample goes to the ten largest clones. Sample: peripheral blood. Receptors originate from a human donor in a cohort sampled during active COVID-19.

The table lists this clone with a few counts. The chain recombines TRBV5-1 with TRBJ2-3; 8 positions match TRBD1. This CDR3 has 16 amino acids. Germline V CDR1 and CDR2: SGHRS, YFSETQ. J was trimmed by 3 bases and V by 3 bases; bases with no gene match: 9. The CDR3 DNA reads TGCGCCAGCAGCTCGTCGAACGACAGGGGTACAGATACGCAGTATTTT. This translates into CASSSSNDRGTDTQYF.

The gene calls are TRBV7-8 and TRBJ1-2; no reliable D call. The CDR3 length is 14 residues. V lost 5 bases to trimming and J lost 10 bases, with 20 bases between them. Germline V gene data show CDR1 as SGHVS and CDR2 as FQNEAQ. The CDR3 here is CASSPQGGLALYTF. The CDR3 region has the DNA TGTGCCAGCAGCCCTCAAGGTGGTCTAGCACTCTACACCTTC.

The chain uses TRBV5-1 and TRBJ1-3, with D tentatively TRBD1 (6 bases). Between the trimmed V and J ends, which lost 5 bases and 4 bases, there was a span of 13 bases. The CDR3 is made up of 14 amino acids. Germline CDR1 is SGHRS and CDR2 is YFSETQ. CDR3 residues: CASRQGFTGNTIYF. The CDR3 region has the DNA TGCGCCAGCAGGCAGGGGTTCACCGGAAACACCATATATTTT.

The gene calls are TRBV12-3 or TRBV12-4 and TRBJ1-6; D call uncertain. The CDR3 is made up of 13 amino acids. With 2 bases removed from V and 8 bases from J, the gap between germline ends came to 7 bases. DNA for the CDR3: TGTGCCAGCAGTTTACGGGGTGATTCACCCCTCCACTTT. Translation gives CASSLRGDSPLHF.

The chain has TRBV7-2 and TRBJ1-2, with D possibly TRBD1 on 5 matching bases. CDR3 size: 13 residues. Germline CDR1 and CDR2: SGHTA and FQGNSA. Trimming left V 1 base short and J 6 bases short, with 9 bases between. The CDR3 spells CASSLEGINGYTF. CDR3 sequence (DNA): TGTGCCAGCAGCTTAGAGGGGATTAATGGCTACACCTTC.

In its sample, this clone was seen once. CDR3 protein: CASSLWDREGTEAFF. The CDR3 DNA reads as TGTGCCAGCAGCTTATGGGACAGGGAGGGAACTGAAGCTTTCTTT. The chain couples TRBV13 to TRBJ1-1, with 9 bases lining up with TRBD1. The ends lost 2 bases at V and 5 bases at J; junction bases unmatched: 6. From germline, CDR1 is PRHDT and CDR2 FYEKMQ (reference sequence). The CDR3 has 15 residues.

This chain uses TRBV6-2 or TRBV6-3 with TRBJ2-1; no clear D gene. The CDR3 loop spans 12 amino acids. V was clipped by 2 bases and J by 10 bases, with 9 bases between them. Germline CDR1 is MNHEY and CDR2 is SVGEGT. The DNA of the CDR3 is TGTGCCAGCAGTTACCCACCTAGGGAGCAGTTCTTC. It encodes CASSYPPREQFF.

The rearrangement links TRBV3-1 (or the pseudogene TRBV3-2) to TRBJ1-1, with a tentative D call TRBD1 (6 bases). The length of the CDR3 is 14 residues. CDR1 LGHDT and CDR2 YNNKEL come from the germline V gene (reference sequence). V dropped 6 bases and J dropped 0 bases, with 11 bases sitting between them. CDR3 protein: CASSSGGMNTEAFF. Here the CDR3 DNA reads TGTGCCAGCAGTTCGGGGGGCATGAACACTGAAGCTTTCTTT.

The rearrangement links TRBV23-1 to TRBJ2-7; unclear D gene. TRBV23-1 is an open reading frame whose function is uncertain. V was pared by 0 bases and J by 5 bases, with 8 bases between. The CDR3 loop spans 13 amino acids. The CDR3 region has the DNA TGCGCCAGCAGTCAATCTTGCACGGACGAGCAGTACTTC. Amino acid sequence: CASSQSCTDEQYF.

This sequence joins TRBV7-2 and TRBJ2-5; D ambiguous. Trimming shortened V by 7 bases and J by 1 base, and 13 bases separated the two germline ends. This CDR3 spans 14 amino acids. Germline CDR1 SGHTA, CDR2 FQGNSA. CDR3 protein: CASNIQSIQETQYF. CDR3 bases: TGTGCCAGCAACATACAGAGCATCCAAGAGACCCAGTACTTC.

V and J are TRBV3-1 (or the pseudogene TRBV3-2) and TRBJ2-1; 10 positions match TRBD1. V shed 2 bases and J 8 bases; nucleotides not matched to a gene: 9. CDR1 LGHDT and CDR2 YNNKEL come from the germline V gene (reference sequence). The CDR3 consists of 16 residues. This CDR3 reads CASSQRRTGGNDEQFF. The CDR3 DNA reads as TGTGCCAGCAGCCAAAGACGGACAGGGGGGAACGATGAGCAGTTCTTC.

The genes are TRBV18 and TRBJ2-4; TRBD1 might be the D (6 bases). The CDR3 contains 17 residues. Germline loops: CDR1 KGHSH, CDR2 LQKENI. Trimming cost V 4 bases and J 0 bases, with 16 bases left between them. CDR3 region: CASSQQGWEIAKNIQYF. Here the CDR3 DNA reads TGTGCCAGCTCACAACAGGGATGGGAGATAGCCAAAAACATTCAGTACTTC.

The chain carries TRBV6-2 or TRBV6-3 and TRBJ2-1, with TRBD2 identical over 12 bases. The V segment lost 5 bases and the J segment 6 bases; nucleotides outside the gene matches: 8. CDR1 is MNHEY and CDR2 is SVGEGT in the germline V gene. CDR3 length: 16 amino acids. The CDR3 nucleotides read TGTGCCAGCAGTATACTGCCTAGCGGGGGGGCCAATGAGCAGTTCTTC. As protein: CASSILPSGGANEQFF.

V and J are TRBV21-1 and TRBJ2-5; the tabulated D call, TRBD1, remains unverified against the DNA. TRBV21-1 is a pseudogene segment. The CDR3 length is 16 residues. CDR3: CASSKRTGGDQETQYF. The CDR3 DNA follows: TGTGCCAGCAGCAAGCGGACAGGTGGCGACCAAGAGACCCAGTACTTC.

The chain joins TRBV4-2 to TRBJ2-5, with TRBD2 identical over 9 bases. V shed 0 bases, J shed 6 bases, and the junction held 8 bases outside the gene matches. The CDR3 runs to 16 residues. Germline V gene data show CDR1 as LGHNA and CDR2 as YNFKEQ. CDR3 in DNA: TGTGCCAGCAGCCAAGAAGGCGGGGGGGCTCTGAAGACCCAGTACTTC. Translating gives CASSQEGGGALKTQYF.

The CDR3, as DNA: TGTGCCAGCAGCTTGTGGGGACAGGGAGAGCGCGAGCAGTACTTC. This gives the protein CASSLWGQGEREQYF. The V call is TRBV5-5, the J call TRBJ2-7; 9 bases are shared with TRBD1. J was trimmed by 6 bases and V by 1 base; bases with no gene match: 8. The CDR3 totals 15 residues. Per germline, CDR1 SGHKS and CDR2 YYEKEE (reference sequence).

The rearrangement links TRBV19 to TRBJ2-1; D unresolved. The germline V gene has CDR1 LNHDA and CDR2 SQIVND (reference sequence). The CDR3 is 14 amino acids. The V gene lost 1 base and the J gene lost 7 bases, with 11 bases spanning the gap. The CDR3: CASSIGLRGNEQFF. CDR3 bases: TGTGCCAGTAGTATAGGCCTCCGAGGAAATGAGCAGTTCTTC.

This clone was detected once. This chain links TRBV7-3 with TRBJ2-2; 7 bases agree with TRBD1. The trim removed 5 bases at V and 8 bases at J, leaving 17 bases unmatched. This CDR3 is 17 amino acids long. The germline V gene has CDR1 SGHTA and CDR2 FQGTGA. The DNA of the CDR3 is TGTGCCAGCAGCCGAGGTGTGGGCAGGGGGAGTCAAGGGGAGCTGTTTTTT. This sequence encodes CASSRGVGRGSQGELFF.

The J gene is TRBJ1-5, the V gene TRBV6-1; D unresolved. CDR3 length: 17 amino acids. Germline assignment: CDR1 MNHNS and CDR2 SASEGT. Between the trimmed V and J ends, which lost 4 bases and 0 bases, there was a span of 16 bases. CDR3 DNA sequence: TGTGCCAGCAGTGTTAGCGGGCGGGGAGGTAGCAATCAGCCCCAGCATTTT. The encoded protein is CASSVSGRGGSNQPQHF.

The chain recombines TRBV9 with TRBJ2-3; tentative D call: TRBD2 (5 bases). The CDR3 runs to 14 residues. Germline CDR1 SGDLS, CDR2 YYNGEE. Deletions cut 4 bases from V and 2 bases from J, with 11 bases between. This CDR3 reads CASSLSGLTDTQYF. DNA of the CDR3: TGTGCCAGCAGCCTGAGCGGACTCACAGATACGCAGTATTTT.

This chain joins TRBV11-2 and TRBJ2-3, with 7 bases aligning to TRBD1. The CDR3 covers 14 residues. J lost 3 bases, V lost 11 bases, and 11 bases had no gene match. Germline V gene data show CDR1 as SGHAT and CDR2 as FQNNGV. The CDR3 region is CASNSGRGTDTQYF. The CDR3 DNA sequence: TGTGCCTCTAACTCCGGCAGGGGGACAGATACGCAGTATTTT.

The chain employs TRBV6-1 and TRBJ1-1, with D unclear. Germline-derived CDR1 and CDR2 are MNHNS and SASEGT. Trimming cost V 1 base and J 5 bases, with 11 bases left between them. The CDR3 is 14 residues long. CDR3 DNA: TGTGCCAGCAGTGAAGACCCCTCGGGGACTGAAGCTTTCTTT. This encodes CASSEDPSGTEAFF.

The V gene is TRBV6-5, the J gene TRBJ2-5; 7 bases line up with TRBD2. V was pared by 0 bases and J by 5 bases, with 3 bases of the junction left unmatched. The CDR3 runs 14 residues. Germline V gene data show CDR1 as MNHEY and CDR2 as SVGAGI. CDR3 DNA: TGTGCCAGCAGTTACTCGACCGGGGGGGAGACCCAGTACTTC. Translated: CASSYSTGGETQYF.

This chain joins TRBV18 and TRBJ2-3; possible D gene TRBD1, 5 bases. The CDR3 runs 17 residues. The germline gives CDR1 KGHSH, CDR2 LQKENI. Trimming shortened V by 4 bases and J by 2 bases, and 19 bases separated the two germline ends. This CDR3 reads CASSRLPDTTNTDTQYF. The CDR3 DNA follows: TGTGCCAGCTCACGACTCCCGGACACGACAAACACAGATACGCAGTATTTT.

J is TRBJ2-1 and V is TRBV5-5, with 12 bases aligning to TRBD1. The germline CDR1 and CDR2 sequences are SGHKS and YYEKEE (reference sequence). Trimming cost V 4 bases and J 10 bases; bases outside gene matches: 15. The CDR3 is made up of 17 amino acids. The CDR3 reads CASSTSGTGGLIGEQFF. Written as DNA, the CDR3 is TGTGCCAGCAGCACTTCCGGGACAGGGGGCCTTATTGGGGAGCAGTTCTTC.

The chain joins TRBV2 to TRBJ1-5, with D possibly TRBD1 on 6 matching bases. V lost 2 bases to trimming and J lost 5 bases, with 13 bases between them. Germline CDR1 SNHLY, CDR2 FYNNEI. CDR3 length equals 15 residues. DNA of the CDR3: TGTGCCAGCAGTGAAACGGGGGGCGTTGATCAGCCCCAGCATTTT. Protein: CASSETGGVDQPQHF.

This chain connects TRBV28 to TRBJ1-1, with 8 nucleotides matching TRBD1. V was clipped by 6 bases and J by 0 bases; unmatched bases: 9. Per germline, CDR1 MDHEN and CDR2 SYDVKM. The CDR3 sequence is 16 residues long. CDR3 coding DNA: TGTGCCAGCAGACTGTCAGGGGGCTACTTGAACACTGAAGCTTTCTTT. Its translation: CASRLSGGYLNTEAFF.